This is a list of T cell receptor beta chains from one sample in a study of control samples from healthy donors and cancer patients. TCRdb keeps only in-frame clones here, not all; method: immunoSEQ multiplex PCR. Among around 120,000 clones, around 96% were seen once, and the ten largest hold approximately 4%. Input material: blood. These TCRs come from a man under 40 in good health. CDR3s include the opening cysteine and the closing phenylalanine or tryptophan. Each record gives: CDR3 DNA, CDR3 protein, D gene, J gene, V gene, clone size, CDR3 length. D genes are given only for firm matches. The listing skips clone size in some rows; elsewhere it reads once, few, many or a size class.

TGTGCCAGCAGTTACACTGGGCCTTCTCCTGGGGCCCAGTACTTC	CASSYTGPSPGAQYF	-	TRBJ2-5	TRBV6-2/TRBV6-3	-	15
TGTGCCAGCAGTTCGGCAGGGGTCAATCAGCCCCAGCATTTT	CASSSAGVNQPQHF	-	TRBJ1-5	TRBV27	-	14
TGTGCCAGTAGTATGGACCGACGCTCTGGAAACACCATATATTTT	CASSMDRRSGNTIYF	-	TRBJ1-3	TRBV19	-	15
TGCGCCAGCAGCCAAGATGGCAGGGGCACTCAGCCCCAGCATTTT	CASSQDGRGTQPQHF	-	TRBJ1-5	TRBV4-1	-	15
TGTGCTAGCAGCTTCAAACCGGGACAGGGGGCGCCCCTCTCCTACGAGCAGTACTTC	CASSFKPGQGAPLSYEQYF	TRBD1	TRBJ2-7	TRBV7-7	-	19
TGTGCTAGTGGGCCGGGACAGGTCTATGGCTACACCTTC	CASGPGQVYGYTF	TRBD1	TRBJ1-2	TRBV12-5	-	13
TGTGCCAGCAGCTTTGAGCGGGGAGCCGCCGCGCGGGAGCAGTTCTTC	CASSFERGAAAREQFF	TRBD2	TRBJ2-1	TRBV11-1	-	16
TGTGCCAGCAGCCAAATGGGTTTCGGGACAGGGAGCACAGATACGCAGTATTTT	CASSQMGFGTGSTDTQYF	TRBD1	TRBJ2-3	TRBV14	-	18
TGTGCCAGCAGTTCGACAGGGACTGGAAACACCATATATTTT	CASSSTGTGNTIYF	TRBD1	TRBJ1-3	TRBV28	-	14
TGTGCCAGCAGTCGTATACCCCCCGAGGGTAACTATGGCTACACCTTC	CASSRIPPEGNYGYTF	-	TRBJ1-2	TRBV9	-	16
TGTGCCAGCAGCGACCAGGGGGCGCTGAACTATGGCTACACCTTC	CASSDQGALNYGYTF	TRBD1	TRBJ1-2	TRBV9	-	15
TGTGCCAGCAGCCACAAGGAAGGCCAGGGCCATCAGCCCCAGCATTTT	CASSHKEGQGHQPQHF	-	TRBJ1-5	TRBV4-2	-	16
TGTGCCAGCAGATTGGACAGAGGCTCTGGAAACACCATATATTTT	CASRLDRGSGNTIYF	-	TRBJ1-3	TRBV2	-	15
TGTGCCAGCAGCGGGCGCGACAGGGCTGGAAACACCATATATTTT	CASSGRDRAGNTIYF	TRBD1	TRBJ1-3	TRBV9	once	15
TGTGCCAGCAGTTATCAAGTCACTGAAGCTTTCTTT	CASSYQVTEAFF	-	TRBJ1-1	TRBV6-2/TRBV6-3	-	12
TGTGCCAGCAGCGTAGGTTGGGTGCCAGGGGAAGCCGGGGAGCTGTTTTTT	CASSVGWVPGEAGELFF	-	TRBJ2-2	TRBV9	-	17
TGCAGCGCTGGGACAGGGTGGGGCTACACCTTC	CSAGTGWGYTF	TRBD1	TRBJ1-2	TRBV29-1	-	11
TGTGCCAGTAGTGGAGGGGCTCCTGGAAACACCATATATTTT	CASSGGAPGNTIYF	-	TRBJ1-3	TRBV19	-	14
TGCGCCAGCAGCTTGACCGGGGGGCAGGGCTATAATTCACCCCTCCACTTT	CASSLTGGQGYNSPLHF	-	TRBJ1-6	TRBV5-1	-	17
TGTGCCAGCTCACCAGACGGAAACCAGCCCCAGCATTTT	CASSPDGNQPQHF	-	TRBJ1-5	TRBV18	-	13
TGTGCCTGGAGTGCTCGGGGCGGGGGGTATGGCTACACCTTC	CAWSARGGGYGYTF	-	TRBJ1-2	TRBV30	-	14
TGTGCCAGTAGTCCCACCGGGGGGGTGCGTACTGAAGCTTTCTTT	CASSPTGGVRTEAFF	-	TRBJ1-1	TRBV19	once	15
TGTGCCAGCAGTTCCGGGACAGGGTACCCCTCCTTC	CASSSGTGYPSF	TRBD1	TRBJ1-2	TRBV6-2/TRBV6-3	-	12
TGTGCCAGCCTCTTGGGGGGGAGGAAATCTGGTGAGCAGTACTTC	CASLLGGRKSGEQYF	TRBD2	TRBJ2-7	TRBV5-3	-	15
TGTGCCAGTACCTCCTTACCCGTTATGAACACTGAAGCTTTCTTT	CASTSLPVMNTEAFF	-	TRBJ1-1	TRBV9	-	15
TGTGCCAGTAAAAGGGGACAGGAACAATACGAGCAGTACTTC	CASKRGQEQYEQYF	TRBD1	TRBJ2-7	TRBV19	-	14
TGTGCCAGCAGCTTGTCTACTAGCGGCGGGTGGCATGAGCAGTTCTTC	CASSLSTSGGWHEQFF	TRBD2	TRBJ2-1	TRBV7-2	-	16
TGTGCCAGCAGTCCTTTCCTAGTCGGACCCGGCCCCCAAGAGACCCAGTACTTC	CASSPFLVGPGPQETQYF	-	TRBJ2-5	TRBV28	-	18
TGTGCCAGCTCACAGACGGGACAGGGGAATCAGCCCCAGCATTTT	CASSQTGQGNQPQHF	TRBD1	TRBJ1-5	TRBV18	-	15
TGTGCCAGCAGTTTCCCCGGGTCCGAGCAGTACTTC	CASSFPGSEQYF	-	TRBJ2-7	TRBV27	-	12
TGTGCCAGCAGTTACCCCTCTAGCGGAGACAATGAGCAGTTCTTC	CASSYPSSGDNEQFF	TRBD2	TRBJ2-1	TRBV6-2/TRBV6-3	-	15
TGTGCCAGCAGTTACCTGACTAGCGGGGGGGCCCCGATAAAAAATGAGCAGTTCTTC	CASSYLTSGGAPIKNEQFF	TRBD2	TRBJ2-1	TRBV28	-	19
TGTGCCAGCATAGATGAACCTACGGCCTACGAGCAGTACTTC	CASIDEPTAYEQYF	-	TRBJ2-7	TRBV6-6	-	14
TGTGCCAGCAGCCCGAGCGGACAGGGGAACACTGAAGCTTTCTTT	CASSPSGQGNTEAFF	TRBD1	TRBJ1-1	TRBV7-9	-	15
TGTGCCAGCAGCTTTCAGGATTACAATGAGCAGTTCTTC	CASSFQDYNEQFF	-	TRBJ2-1	TRBV7-9	once	13